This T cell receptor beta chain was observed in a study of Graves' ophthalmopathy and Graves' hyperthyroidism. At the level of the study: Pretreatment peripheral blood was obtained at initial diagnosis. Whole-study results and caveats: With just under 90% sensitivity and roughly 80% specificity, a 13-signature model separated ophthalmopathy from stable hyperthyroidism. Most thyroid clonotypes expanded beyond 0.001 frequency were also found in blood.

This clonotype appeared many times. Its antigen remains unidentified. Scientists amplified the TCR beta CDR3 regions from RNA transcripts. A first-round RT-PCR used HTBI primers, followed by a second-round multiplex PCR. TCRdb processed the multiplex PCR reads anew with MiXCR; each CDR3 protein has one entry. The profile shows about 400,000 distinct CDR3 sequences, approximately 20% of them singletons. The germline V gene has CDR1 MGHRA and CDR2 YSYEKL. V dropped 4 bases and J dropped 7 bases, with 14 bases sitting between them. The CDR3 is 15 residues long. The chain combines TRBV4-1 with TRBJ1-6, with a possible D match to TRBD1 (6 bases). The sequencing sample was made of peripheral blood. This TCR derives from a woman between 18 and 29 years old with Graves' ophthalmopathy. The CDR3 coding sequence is TGCGCCAGCAGCCCCAACCGGGACAACAATTCACCCCTCCACTTT. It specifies CASSPNRDNNSPLHF.